This is a list of T cell receptor beta chains from one sample in a study of OX40 agonist ivuxolimab in advanced cancers. This table comes from immunoSEQ multiplex PCR, and its TCRdb copy is limited to in-frame clones, with some not included. Among just over 30,000 clones listed, roughly 86% were seen once. The sequencing here drew on CD4+ or CD8+ T cells sorted from blood, taken in a trial of the OX40 agonist ivuxolimab. Receptors were obtained from an adult with an advanced solid tumor such as melanoma, head and neck, liver or kidney cancer. The conserved cysteine and the conserved F or W are not part of the CDR3 here.

V,J,CDR3
TRBV27,TRBJ1-2,ASSFVGERNGYT
TRBV11-2,TRBJ2-1,ASSLVILASSYNEQF
TRBV2,TRBJ1-2,ASSEQLGRGSYGYT
TRBV19,TRBJ2-5,ASSIGASGAQETQY
TRBV6-6,TRBJ1-1,ASSYVTPGDTEAF
TRBV5-1,TRBJ2-7,ASSSESYEQY
TRBV20-1,TRBJ2-7,SARWDPEQY
TRBV7-2,TRBJ2-7,ASSLDLGTYEQY
TRBV5-1,TRBJ2-1,ASSLGDGRTSGRAEQF
TRBV27,TRBJ2-3,ASSLWADTDTQY
TRBV5-6,TRBJ2-7,ASINTRTGSYEQY
TRBV6-1,TRBJ1-2,ASSDRTGWYYGYT
TRBV27,TRBJ2-5,ASSFSGGPQETQY
TRBV28,TRBJ2-7,ASSLWAGQGAYEQY
TRBV10-3,TRBJ2-5,AISEGAGGYQETQY
TRBV19,TRBJ2-7,ASSRLGDSSYEQY
TRBV27,TRBJ2-6,ASSILWGSGANVLT
TRBV19,TRBJ2-7,ASSIWEQGSEQY
TRBV29-1,TRBJ2-2,SVGLGARRAGELF
TRBV6-5,TRBJ2-5,ASYRDLGETQY
TRBV18,TRBJ1-5,ASSTGNRPEYSNQPQH
TRBV5-1,-,ASSLVGGPAYEQY